This T cell receptor beta chain comes out of a study of beta chain features in type 1 diabetes. Notes on the study in general: Patients showed naive, central memory and Treg TCRB repertoires that appeared more similar than those of healthy donors. In all four CD4+ subsets, TCRB CDR3 length was significantly, moderately reduced in type 1 diabetes.

CD4+ naive, central memory, regulatory and stem cell-like memory cells were sorted via CD45RO/CCR7/CD25/CD127/CD95/CD27. This clone was picked up a small number of times. Antigen specificity is unknown. Since all of the isolated RNA was reverse transcribed, expressed TCRB transcripts were what got sequenced. Read counts averaged approximately 3.5 million for samples of naive, central memory and regulatory T cells. This table comes from immunoSEQ multiplex PCR, and its TCRdb copy is limited to in-frame clones, with some not included. The sample holds roughly 300,000 clones; 9.3% are singletons and the top ten take less than 1.2%. The receptor's source is a man aged 25 to 40 with type 1 diabetes. The sample was central memory CD4+ T cells from blood.

CDR3 region: CAWTQGALGRAFF. DNA of the CDR3: TGTGCCTGGACACAGGGGGCCTTGGGACGAGCTTTCTTT. The chain recombines TRBV30 with TRBJ1-1; TRBD1 matches at 9 bases. Looked up from germline, CDR1 is GTSNPN and CDR2 is SVGIG (reference sequence). This CDR3 spans 13 amino acids. V lost 4 bases to trimming and J lost 10 bases; unmatched junction nucleotides: 10.